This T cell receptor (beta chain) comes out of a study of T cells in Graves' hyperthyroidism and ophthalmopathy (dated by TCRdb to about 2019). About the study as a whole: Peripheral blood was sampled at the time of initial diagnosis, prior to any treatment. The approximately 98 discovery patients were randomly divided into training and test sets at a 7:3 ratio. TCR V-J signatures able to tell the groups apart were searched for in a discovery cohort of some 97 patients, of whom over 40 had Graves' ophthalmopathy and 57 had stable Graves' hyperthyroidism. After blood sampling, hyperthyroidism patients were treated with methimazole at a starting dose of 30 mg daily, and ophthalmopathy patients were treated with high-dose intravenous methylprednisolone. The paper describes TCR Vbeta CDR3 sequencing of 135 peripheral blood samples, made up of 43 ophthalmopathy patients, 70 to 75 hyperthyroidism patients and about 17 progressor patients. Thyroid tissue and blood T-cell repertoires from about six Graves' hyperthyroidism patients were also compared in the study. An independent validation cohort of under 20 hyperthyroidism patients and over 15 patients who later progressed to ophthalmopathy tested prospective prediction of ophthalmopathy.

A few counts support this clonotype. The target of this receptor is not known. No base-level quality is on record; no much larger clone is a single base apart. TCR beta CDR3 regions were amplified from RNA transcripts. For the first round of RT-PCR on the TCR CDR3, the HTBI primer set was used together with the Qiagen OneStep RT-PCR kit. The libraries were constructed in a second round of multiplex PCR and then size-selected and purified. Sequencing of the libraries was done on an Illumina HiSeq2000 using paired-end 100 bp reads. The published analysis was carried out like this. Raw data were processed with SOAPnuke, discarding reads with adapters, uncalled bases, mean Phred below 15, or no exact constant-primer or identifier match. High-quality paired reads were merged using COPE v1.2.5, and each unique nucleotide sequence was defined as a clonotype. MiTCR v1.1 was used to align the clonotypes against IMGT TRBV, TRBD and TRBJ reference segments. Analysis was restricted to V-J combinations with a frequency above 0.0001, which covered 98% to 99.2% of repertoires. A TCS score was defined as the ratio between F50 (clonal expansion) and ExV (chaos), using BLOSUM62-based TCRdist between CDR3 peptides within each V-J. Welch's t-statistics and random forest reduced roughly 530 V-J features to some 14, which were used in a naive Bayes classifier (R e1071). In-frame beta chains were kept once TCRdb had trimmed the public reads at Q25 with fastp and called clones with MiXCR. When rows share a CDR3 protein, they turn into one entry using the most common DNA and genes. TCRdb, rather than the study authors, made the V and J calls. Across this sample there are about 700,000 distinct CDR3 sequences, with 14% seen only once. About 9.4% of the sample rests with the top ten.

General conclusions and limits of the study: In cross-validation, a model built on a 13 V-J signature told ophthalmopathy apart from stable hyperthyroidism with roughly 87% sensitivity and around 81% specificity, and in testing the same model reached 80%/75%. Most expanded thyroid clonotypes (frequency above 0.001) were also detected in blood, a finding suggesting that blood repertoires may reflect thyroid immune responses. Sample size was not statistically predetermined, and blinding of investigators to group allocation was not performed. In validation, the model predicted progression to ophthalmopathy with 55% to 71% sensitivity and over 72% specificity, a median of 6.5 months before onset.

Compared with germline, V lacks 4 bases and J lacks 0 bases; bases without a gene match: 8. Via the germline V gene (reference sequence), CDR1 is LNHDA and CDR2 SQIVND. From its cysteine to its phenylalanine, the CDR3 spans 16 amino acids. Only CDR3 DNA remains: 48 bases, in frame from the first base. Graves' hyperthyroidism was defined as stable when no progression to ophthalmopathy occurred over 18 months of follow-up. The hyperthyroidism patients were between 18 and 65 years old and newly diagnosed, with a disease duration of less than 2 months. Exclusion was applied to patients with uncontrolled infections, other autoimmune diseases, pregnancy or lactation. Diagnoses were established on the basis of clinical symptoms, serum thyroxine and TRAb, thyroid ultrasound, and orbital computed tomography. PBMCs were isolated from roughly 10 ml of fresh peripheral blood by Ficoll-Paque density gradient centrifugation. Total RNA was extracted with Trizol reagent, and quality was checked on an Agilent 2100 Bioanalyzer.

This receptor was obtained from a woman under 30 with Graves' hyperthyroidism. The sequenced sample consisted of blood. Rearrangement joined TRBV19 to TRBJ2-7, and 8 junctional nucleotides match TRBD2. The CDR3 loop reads CASSRNSGVSSYEQYF. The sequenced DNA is TGTGCCAGTAGTAGAAATAGCGGGGTGAGCTCCTACGAGCAGTACTTC. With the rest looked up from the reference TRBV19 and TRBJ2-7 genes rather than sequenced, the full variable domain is DGGITQSPKYLFRKEGQNVTLSCEQNLNHDAMYWYRQDPGQGLRLIYYSQIVNDFQKGDIAEGYSVSREKKESFPLTVTSAQKNPTAFYLCASSRNSGVSSYEQYFGPGTRLTVT.